The 10 T cell receptor beta chains below all came from one sample that was sequenced in a study of T-cell reconstitution after alpha-beta-depleted transplantation in children. TCRbeta library preparation incorporated unique molecular identifiers. A single record per CDR3 protein comes from TCRdb applying MiXCR to the PCR reads. The table has more than 40,000 distinct CDR3 sequences, about 50% seen once. The input for sequencing was peripheral blood, taken before TCRalphabeta/CD19-depleted stem cell transplant. The receptors shown here come from a boy younger than two with SCID, due to receive a stem cell transplant.

The V and J genes are TRBV4-2 and TRBJ2-5; 11 nucleotides agree with TRBD2. The germline V gene encodes CDR1 LGHNA and CDR2 YNFKEQ. This CDR3 region has 16 residues. The trim removed 1 base at V and 5 bases at J, leaving 6 bases unmatched. The CDR3 DNA follows: TGTGCCAGCAGCCAAGGAGAGACTAGCGGGGTTGAGACCCAGTACTTC. It codes for CASSQGETSGVETQYF.

There are many counts of this clonotype. J is TRBJ1-1 and V is TRBV5-6; the D is unclear. V lost 4 bases to trimming and J lost 5 bases, with 18 bases between them. CDR3 size: 15 residues. Germline CDR1 is SGHDT and CDR2 is YYEEEE. CDR3 nucleotide sequence: TGTGCCAGCAGCCCCCAGAGTGTTCGGTGGACTGAAGCTTTCTTT. Amino acids: CASSPQSVRWTEAFF. The full variable domain, with the rest looked up from reference TRBV5-6 and TRBJ1-1, is DAGVTQSPTHLIKTRGQQVTLRCSPKSGHDTVSWYQQALGQGPQFIFQYYEEEERQRGNFPDRFSGHQFPNYSSELNVNALLLGDSALYLCASSPQSVRWTEAFFGQGTRLTVV.

V gene TRBV11-2 combines with J gene TRBJ2-7; no clear D gene. Trimming cost V 1 base and J 3 bases, with 10 bases left between them. Per germline, CDR1 SGHAT and CDR2 FQNNGV. The CDR3 runs 14 residues. Here the CDR3 reads CASSLAGPNYEQYF. For the CDR3, the DNA is TGTGCCAGCAGCTTAGCCGGCCCGAACTACGAGCAGTACTTC.

This chain connects TRBV5-6 to TRBJ1-5; TRBD1 agrees at 10 bases. The CDR3 spans 16 residues. CDR1 is SGHDT and CDR2 is YYEEEE in the germline V gene. The V segment lost 4 bases and the J segment 3 bases; nucleotides outside the gene matches: 7. CDR3 sequence: CASSVRDRGPNQPQHF. CDR3 in DNA: TGTGCCAGCAGCGTCCGGGACAGGGGACCCAATCAGCCCCAGCATTTT.

CDR3 sequence: CASRPSGGRTYNEQFF. In nucleotides, the CDR3 is TGTGCCAGCCGCCCCTCGGGGGGACGGACCTACAATGAGCAGTTCTTC. The rearrangement joins TRBV19 to TRBJ2-1, with 7 bases identical to TRBD2. Per germline, CDR1 LNHDA and CDR2 SQIVND (reference sequence). V lost 9 bases to trimming and J lost 2 bases; unmatched junction nucleotides: 13. CDR3 length equals 16 residues.

This chain joins TRBV20-1 and TRBJ1-6; maybe TRBD1 (6 bases). Per the germline V gene, CDR1 is DFQATT and CDR2 is SNEGSKA (reference sequence). Trimming removed 0 bases from V and 10 bases from J, with 16 bases in between. The CDR3 has 15 amino acids. The CDR3, as DNA: TGCAGTGCTAGAGATTATAACAGGGTAGGATCACCCCTCCACTTT. This sequence encodes CSARDYNRVGSPLHF.

V is TRBV29-1 and J is TRBJ2-5, with 9 bases identical to TRBD1. Germline assignment: CDR1 SQVTM and CDR2 ANQGSEA. CDR3 length: 14 amino acids. Unmatched junction bases numbered 6, after V lost 2 bases and J lost 5 bases. CDR3 sequence reads: CSVEPGQGAETQYF. The CDR3 DNA reads TGCAGCGTTGAACCGGGACAGGGAGCGGAGACCCAGTACTTC.

At least ten counts were recorded for this clonotype. The chain links TRBV6-2 or TRBV6-3 to TRBJ2-7; 11 nucleotides align to TRBD1. This CDR3 contains 14 residues. Per germline, CDR1 MNHEY and CDR2 SVGEGT. V gave up 2 bases and J gave up 3 bases; unmatched junction bases: 0. The CDR3 loop reads CASSYGTGGYEQYF. CDR3 DNA: TGTGCCAGCAGTTACGGGACAGGGGGCTACGAGCAGTACTTC.

In its sample, this clonotype was seen once. This rearrangement joins TRBV7-2 to TRBJ2-7, with D perhaps being TRBD1 or TRBD2 (5 bases each). CDR1 and CDR2 (germline): SGHTA, FQGNSA. The CDR3 covers 12 residues. V was trimmed by 5 bases and J by 7 bases, leaving 12 bases between them. DNA of the CDR3: TGTGCCAGCAGCCGGGACCCCTCTGAGCAGTACTTC. Residues: CASSRDPSEQYF.

This chain links TRBV27 with TRBJ1-1, with 7 bases lining up with TRBD1. The J segment lost 2 bases and the V segment lost 6 bases, leaving 6 bases of the junction unmatched. The CDR3 has 14 residues. Germline lookup yields CDR1 MNHEY and CDR2 SMNVEV (reference sequence). Written as DNA, the CDR3 is TGTGCCAGCAGAGCGACAGGGTATAACACTGAAGCTTTCTTT. This translates into CASRATGYNTEAFF.